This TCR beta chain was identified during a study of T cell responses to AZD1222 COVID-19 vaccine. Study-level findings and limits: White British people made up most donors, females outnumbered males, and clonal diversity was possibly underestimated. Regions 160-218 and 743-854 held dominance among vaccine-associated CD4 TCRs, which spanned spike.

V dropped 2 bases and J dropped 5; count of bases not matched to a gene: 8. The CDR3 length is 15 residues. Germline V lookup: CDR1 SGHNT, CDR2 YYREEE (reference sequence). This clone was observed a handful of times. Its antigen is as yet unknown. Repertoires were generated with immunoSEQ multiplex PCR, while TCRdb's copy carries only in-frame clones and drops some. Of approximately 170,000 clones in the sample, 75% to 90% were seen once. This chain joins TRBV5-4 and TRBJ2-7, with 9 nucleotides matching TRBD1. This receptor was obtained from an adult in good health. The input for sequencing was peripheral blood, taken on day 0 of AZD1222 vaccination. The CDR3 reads CASSLWTGEGHEQYF. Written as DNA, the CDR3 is TGTGCCAGCAGCTTATGGACAGGGGAGGGTCACGAGCAGTACTTC.